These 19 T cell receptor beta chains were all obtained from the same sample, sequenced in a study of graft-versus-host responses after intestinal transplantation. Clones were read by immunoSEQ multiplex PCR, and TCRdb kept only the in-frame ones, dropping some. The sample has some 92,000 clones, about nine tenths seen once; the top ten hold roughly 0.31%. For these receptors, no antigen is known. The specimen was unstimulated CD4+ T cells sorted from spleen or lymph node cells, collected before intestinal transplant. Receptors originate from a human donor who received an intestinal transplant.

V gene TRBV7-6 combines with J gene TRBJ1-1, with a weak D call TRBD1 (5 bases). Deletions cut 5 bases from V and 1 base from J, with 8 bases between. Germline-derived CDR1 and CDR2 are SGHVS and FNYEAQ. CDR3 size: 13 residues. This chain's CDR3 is CASSQDRNTEAFF. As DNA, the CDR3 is TGTGCCAGCAGCCAAGACAGGAACACTGAAGCTTTCTTT.

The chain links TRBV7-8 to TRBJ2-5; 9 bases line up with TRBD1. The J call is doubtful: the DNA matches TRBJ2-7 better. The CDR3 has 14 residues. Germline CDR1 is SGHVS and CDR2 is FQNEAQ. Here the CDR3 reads CASTGQGRMHEQYF. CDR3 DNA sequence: TGTGCCAGCACCGGACAGGGGAGGATGCACGAGCAGTACTTC.

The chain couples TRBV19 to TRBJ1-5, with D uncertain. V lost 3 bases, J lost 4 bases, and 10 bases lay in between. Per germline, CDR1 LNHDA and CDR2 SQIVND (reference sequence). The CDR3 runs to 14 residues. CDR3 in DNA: TGTGCCAGTAGTATGGCTGCACAGAATCAGCCCCAGCATTTT. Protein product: CASSMAAQNQPQHF.

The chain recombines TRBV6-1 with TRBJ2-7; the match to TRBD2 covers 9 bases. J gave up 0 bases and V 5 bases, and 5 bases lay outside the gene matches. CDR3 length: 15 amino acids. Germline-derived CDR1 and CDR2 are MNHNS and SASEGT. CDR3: CASSLEREASYEQYF. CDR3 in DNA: TGTGCCAGCAGTTTGGAGCGGGAGGCCTCCTACGAGCAGTACTTC.

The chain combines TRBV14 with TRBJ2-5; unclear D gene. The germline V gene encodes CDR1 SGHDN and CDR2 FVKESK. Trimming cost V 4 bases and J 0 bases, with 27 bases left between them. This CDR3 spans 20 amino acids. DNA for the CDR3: TGTGCCAGCAGCCGCCGTCCGGGTGGTCAAACAAGCGATTACCAAGAGACCCAGTACTTC. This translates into CASSRRPGGQTSDYQETQYF. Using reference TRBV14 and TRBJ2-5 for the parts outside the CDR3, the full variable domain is EAGVTQFPSHSVIEKGQTVTLRCDPISGHDNLYWYRRVMGKEIKFLLHFVKESKQDESGMPNNRFLAERTGGTYSTLKVQPAELEDSGVYFCASSRRPGGQTSDYQETQYFGPGTRLLVL.

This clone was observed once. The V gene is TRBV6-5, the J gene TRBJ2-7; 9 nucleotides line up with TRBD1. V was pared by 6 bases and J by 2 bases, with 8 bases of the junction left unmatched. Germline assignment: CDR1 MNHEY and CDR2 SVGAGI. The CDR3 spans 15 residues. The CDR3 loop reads CASSELQGAAYEQYF. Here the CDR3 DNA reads TGTGCCAGCAGCGAACTACAGGGGGCGGCCTACGAGCAGTACTTC.

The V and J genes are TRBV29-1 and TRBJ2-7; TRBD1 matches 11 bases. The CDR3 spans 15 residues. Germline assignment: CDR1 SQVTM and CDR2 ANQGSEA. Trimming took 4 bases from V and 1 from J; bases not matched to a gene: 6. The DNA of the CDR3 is TGCAGCGTTGGATCGGACAGGGGGCGATCCTACGAGCAGTACTTC. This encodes CSVGSDRGRSYEQYF.

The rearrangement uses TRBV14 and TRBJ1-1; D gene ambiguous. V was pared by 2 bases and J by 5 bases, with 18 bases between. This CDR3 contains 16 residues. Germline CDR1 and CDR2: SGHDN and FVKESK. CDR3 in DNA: TGTGCCAGCAGCCAAATATCATTATTGGTGGGTACTGAAGCTTTCTTT. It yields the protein CASSQISLLVGTEAFF.

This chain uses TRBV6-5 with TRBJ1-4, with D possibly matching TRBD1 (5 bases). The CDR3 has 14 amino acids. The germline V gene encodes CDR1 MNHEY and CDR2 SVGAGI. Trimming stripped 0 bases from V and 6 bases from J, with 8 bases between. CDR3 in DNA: TGTGCCAGCAGTTACTCTTCGGGGGATGAAAAACTGTTTTTT. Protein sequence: CASSYSSGDEKLFF.

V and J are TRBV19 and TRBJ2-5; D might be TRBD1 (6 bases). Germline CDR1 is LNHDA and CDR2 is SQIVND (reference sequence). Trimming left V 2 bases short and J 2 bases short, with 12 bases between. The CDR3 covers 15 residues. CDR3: CASSISSQGQETQYF. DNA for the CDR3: TGTGCCAGTAGTATAAGTTCACAGGGTCAAGAGACCCAGTACTTC.

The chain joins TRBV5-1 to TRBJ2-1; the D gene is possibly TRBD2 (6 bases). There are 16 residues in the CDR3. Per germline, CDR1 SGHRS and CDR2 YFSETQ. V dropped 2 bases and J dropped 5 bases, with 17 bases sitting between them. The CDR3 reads CASSLGAREVHNEQFF. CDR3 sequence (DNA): TGCGCCAGCAGCTTAGGGGCGCGGGAAGTCCACAATGAGCAGTTCTTC.

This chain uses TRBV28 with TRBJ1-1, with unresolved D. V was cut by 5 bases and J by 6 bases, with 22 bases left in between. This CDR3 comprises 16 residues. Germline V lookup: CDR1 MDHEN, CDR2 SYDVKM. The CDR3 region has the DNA TGTGCCAGCAGTCCCCTTACTTTTTTGATAGAGCCTGAAGCTTTCTTT. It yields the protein CASSPLTFLIEPEAFF.

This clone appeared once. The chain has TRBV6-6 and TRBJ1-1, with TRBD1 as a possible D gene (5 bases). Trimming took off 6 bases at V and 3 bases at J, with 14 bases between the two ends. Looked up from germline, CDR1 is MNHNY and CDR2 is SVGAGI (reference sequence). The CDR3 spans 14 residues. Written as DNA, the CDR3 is TGTGCCAGCAGCCTCTACCAGGGTGACACTGAAGCTTTCTTT. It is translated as CASSLYQGDTEAFF.

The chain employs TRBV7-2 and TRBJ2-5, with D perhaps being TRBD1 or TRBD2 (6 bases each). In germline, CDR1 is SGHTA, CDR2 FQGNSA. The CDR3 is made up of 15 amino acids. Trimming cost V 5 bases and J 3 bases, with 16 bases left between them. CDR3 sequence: CASSLPGAGKETQYF. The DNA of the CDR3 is TGTGCCAGCAGCCTCCCGGGGGCGGGAAAAGAGACCCAGTACTTC.

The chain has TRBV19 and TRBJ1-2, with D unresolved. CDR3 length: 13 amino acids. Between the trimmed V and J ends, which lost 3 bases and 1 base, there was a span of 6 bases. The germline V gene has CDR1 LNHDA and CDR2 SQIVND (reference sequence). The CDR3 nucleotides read TGTGCCAGTAGTATTGCGGGTAACTATGGCTACACCTTC. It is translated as CASSIAGNYGYTF.

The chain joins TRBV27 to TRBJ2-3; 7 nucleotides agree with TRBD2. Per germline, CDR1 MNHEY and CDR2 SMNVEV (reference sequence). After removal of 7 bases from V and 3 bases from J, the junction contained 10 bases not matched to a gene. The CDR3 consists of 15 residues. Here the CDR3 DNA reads TGTGCCAGCAATGTTCGACCGGGAGGAACAGATACGCAGTATTTT. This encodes CASNVRPGGTDTQYF.

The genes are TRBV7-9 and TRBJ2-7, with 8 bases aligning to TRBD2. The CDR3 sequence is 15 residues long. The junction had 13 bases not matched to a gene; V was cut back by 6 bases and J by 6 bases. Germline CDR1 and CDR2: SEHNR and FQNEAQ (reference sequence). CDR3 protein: CASRSPGGGGSEQYF. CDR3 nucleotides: TGTGCCAGCAGATCCCCCGGGGGGGGAGGGTCCGAGCAGTACTTC.

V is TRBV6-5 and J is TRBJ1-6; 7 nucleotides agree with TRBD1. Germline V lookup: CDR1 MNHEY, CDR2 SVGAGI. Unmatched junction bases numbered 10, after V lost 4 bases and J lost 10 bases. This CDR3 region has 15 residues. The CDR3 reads CASSFTGTEDSPLHF. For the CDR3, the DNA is TGTGCCAGCAGTTTCACCGGGACAGAGGACTCACCCCTCCACTTT.

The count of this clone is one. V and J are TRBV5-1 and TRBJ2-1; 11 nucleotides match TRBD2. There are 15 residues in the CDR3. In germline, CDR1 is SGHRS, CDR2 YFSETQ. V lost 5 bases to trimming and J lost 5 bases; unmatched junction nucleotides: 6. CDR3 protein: CASRLTSGSNNEQFF. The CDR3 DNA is TGCGCCAGCAGGCTAACTAGCGGGAGTAACAATGAGCAGTTCTTC.